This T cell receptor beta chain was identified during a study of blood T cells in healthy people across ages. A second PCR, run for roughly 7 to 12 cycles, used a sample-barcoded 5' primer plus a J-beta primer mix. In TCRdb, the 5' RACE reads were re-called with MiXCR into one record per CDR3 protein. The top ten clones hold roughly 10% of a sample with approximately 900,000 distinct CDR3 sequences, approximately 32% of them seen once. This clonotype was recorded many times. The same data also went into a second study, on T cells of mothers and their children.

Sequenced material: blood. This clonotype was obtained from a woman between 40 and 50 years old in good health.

The chain's CDR3 is CASSKDRNYGYTF. CDR3 bases: TGTGCCAGCAGCAAGGACAGAAACTATGGCTACACCTTC. The chain recombines TRBV7-8 with TRBJ1-2, with D maybe TRBD1 (6 bases). The CDR3 is made up of 13 amino acids. The V gene lost 5 bases and the J gene lost 2 bases, with 9 bases spanning the gap. Germline V gene sequence: CDR1 SGHVS, CDR2 FQNEAQ.